At least ten counts were recorded for the clone carrying this T cell receptor beta chain. The sample originates from a study of response to subunit inactivated influenza vaccine. The CDR3 has 14 residues. The V segment lost 6 bases and the J segment 6 bases; nucleotides outside the gene matches: 4. TCRdb itself ran the RT-PCR reads through MiXCR, one entry per CDR3 protein. This table holds around 470,000 distinct CDR3 sequences, approximately 7.7% found once. The sequencing used PBMCs from blood, collected 23 months after vaccination. The genes are TRBV23-1 and TRBJ2-2, with 10 bases that match TRBD1. TRBV23-1 carries the ORF label, with uncertain function. The sequence derives from a man aged 50-75 years who received an inactivated influenza vaccine. CDR3 DNA sequence: TGCGCCAGCAGGACAGGGGGCCCCCCCGGGGAGCTGTTTTTT. Protein sequence: CASRTGGPPGELFF.